These 14 T cell receptor beta chains were sequenced from one sample in a study of radiotherapy plus CTLA-4 blockade in lung cancer. Libraries were prepared by immunoSEQ multiplex PCR; TCRdb keeps only in-frame clonotypes and omits some of them. Of more than 80,000 clones listed, approximately 81% were seen once; the top ten hold 2.4%. The sample consisted of peripheral blood, taken from a patient treated with radiotherapy plus ipilimumab. The receptors originated from a human donor with non-small cell lung cancer that progressed on radiotherapy plus ipilimumab. Some clones in this sample may be carry-over from other donors' samples.

The rearrangement links TRBV2 to TRBJ2-7; D possibly corresponds to TRBD2 (6 bases). CDR1 SNHLY and CDR2 FYNNEI come from the germline V gene. Trimming shortened V by 4 bases and J by 3 bases, and 13 bases separated the two germline ends. The CDR3 extends over 14 amino acids. CDR3 amino acids: CASSVGTYYYEQYF. The CDR3, as DNA: TGTGCCAGCAGTGTAGGGACTTATTACTACGAGCAGTACTTC. The variable domain in full, completed from reference TRBV2 and TRBJ2-7, reads EPEVTQTPSHQVTQMGQEVILRCVPISNHLYFYWYRQILGQKVEFLVSFYNNEISEKSEIFDDQFSVERPDGSNFTLKIRSTKLEDSAMYFCASSVGTYYYEQYFGPGTRLTVT.

The rearrangement uses TRBV2 and TRBJ2-3; D ambiguous. The CDR3 is made up of 14 amino acids. Germline values: CDR1 SNHLY, CDR2 FYNNEI. V was trimmed by 2 bases and J by 2 bases, leaving 8 bases between them. DNA for the CDR3: TGTGCCAGCAGTGAAAACAGAGACACAGATACGCAGTATTTT. Its translation is CASSENRDTDTQYF.

The chain is built from TRBV15 and TRBJ1-2; perhaps TRBD1 as D (6 bases). Germline CDR1 and CDR2: LNHNV and YYDKDF (reference sequence). CDR3 length equals 16 residues. Trimming pared 1 base from V and 0 bases from J, leaving 12 bases between. The CDR3 loop is CATSRGRTVANYGYTF. In nucleotides, the CDR3 is TGTGCCACCAGCAGAGGAAGGACAGTCGCTAACTATGGCTACACCTTC.

This clone showed up just once. This rearrangement joins TRBV6-5 to TRBJ1-2, with 9 bases aligning to TRBD1. Trimming cost V 10 bases and J 4 bases; bases outside gene matches: 10. The CDR3 has 14 residues. The germline CDR1 and CDR2 sequences are MNHEY and SVGAGI. This CDR3 reads CATARTGASYGYTF. Written as DNA, the CDR3 is TGTGCCACAGCCCGGACAGGGGCGTCCTATGGCTACACCTTC.

This clone has a single count. This rearrangement joins TRBV28 to TRBJ2-7; D is unresolved. Germline CDR1 reads MDHEN; CDR2 reads SYDVKM. The CDR3 is 14 amino acids. V lost 6 bases to trimming and J lost 0 bases, with 12 bases between them. The CDR3 nucleotides are TGTGCCAGCAGAAACAGCCGAAGCTCCTACGAGCAGTACTTC. Its protein is CASRNSRSSYEQYF.

The chain employs TRBV5-6 and TRBJ1-2; 10 bases map to TRBD1. Germline V lookup: CDR1 SGHDT, CDR2 YYEEEE. The CDR3 length is 15 residues. Unmatched junction bases numbered 8, after V lost 5 bases and J lost 4 bases. As DNA, the CDR3 is TGTGCCAGCAGTGCTCCGGGACAGGGGTTCTATGGCTACACCTTC. Protein sequence: CASSAPGQGFYGYTF.

The chain recombines TRBV10-3 with TRBJ1-6, with D possibly matching TRBD1 (6 bases). V was clipped by 2 bases and J by 8 bases, with 13 bases between them. Germline V gene sequence: CDR1 ENHRY, CDR2 SYGVKD. There are 15 residues in the CDR3. The CDR3 loop reads CAISENPDSYSPLHF. DNA of the CDR3: TGTGCCATCAGTGAGAACCCGGACAGCTATTCACCCCTCCACTTT.

The gene calls are TRBV11-2 and TRBJ2-3, with D possibly matching TRBD2 (7 bases). CDR1 is SGHAT, CDR2 FQNNGV, per germline. There are 16 residues in the CDR3. V was cut by 3 bases and J by 2 bases, with 15 bases left in between. CDR3 DNA sequence: TGTGCCAGCAGCTTCGGATCGCGGGGGCCCACAGATACGCAGTATTTT. Protein: CASSFGSRGPTDTQYF.

The CDR3 loop reads CASSLFSPYTGELFF. The CDR3 DNA follows: TGTGCCAGCAGTTTATTCTCCCCCTACACCGGGGAGCTGTTTTTT. The gene calls are TRBV27 and TRBJ2-2; D is unresolved. The germline V gene encodes CDR1 MNHEY and CDR2 SMNVEV (reference sequence). The V gene lost 1 base and the J gene lost 3 bases, with 9 bases spanning the gap. The CDR3 extends over 15 amino acids.

This clone was seen a handful of times. V gene TRBV6-5 combines with J gene TRBJ1-2; D is unclear. Germline V lookup: CDR1 MNHEY, CDR2 SVGAGI. The CDR3 loop spans 13 amino acids. Trimming took 4 bases from V and 4 from J, leaving 10 bases between them. DNA of the CDR3: TGTGCCAGCAGTTGGGGTACGCCCTATGGCTACACCTTC. Residues: CASSWGTPYGYTF.

The chain links TRBV11-2 to TRBJ2-7; 7 positions agree with TRBD2. Trimming cost V 0 bases and J 7 bases; bases outside gene matches: 9. Germline loops: CDR1 SGHAT, CDR2 FQNNGV. CDR3 size: 15 residues. The CDR3 nucleotides read TGTGCCAGCAGCTTAGAGGGATTGGGGAGGGGAGAGCAGTACTTC. Translated: CASSLEGLGRGEQYF.

This chain connects TRBV7-9 to TRBJ2-2; no clear D. The germline V and J ends were trimmed by 7 bases and 1 base, with 13 bases remaining between them. The CDR3 has 15 residues. Germline CDR1 SEHNR, CDR2 FQNEAQ (reference sequence). Written as DNA, the CDR3 is TGTGCCAGCATCGTATCGTGGGGGAACACCGGGGAGCTGTTTTTT. It translates to CASIVSWGNTGELFF.

This clone has just a few counts. The chain is built from TRBV9 and TRBJ2-3; 9 bases align to TRBD2. V lost 4 bases and J lost 4; bases outside the gene matches: 16. The CDR3 consists of 18 residues. Germline V lookup: CDR1 SGDLS, CDR2 YYNGEE. CDR3 amino acids: CASSPRSRRGGGADTQYF. For the CDR3, the DNA is TGTGCCAGCAGCCCAAGAAGCCGGCGGGGGGGCGGGGCAGATACGCAGTATTTT.

The chain carries TRBV19 and TRBJ2-2; D is uncertain. Germline values: CDR1 LNHDA, CDR2 SQIVND (reference sequence). The length of the CDR3 is 14 residues. The ends were cut back, 7 bases at V and 1 base at J, with 10 bases in the middle. The CDR3 here is CASTGRMNTGELFF. The DNA for the CDR3 is TGTGCCAGTACTGGACGGATGAACACCGGGGAGCTGTTTTTT.